One T cell receptor (beta chain) is described in this entry. Which antigen it targets is not known. One base away there is no much larger clone; base qualities are not given. From cysteine to phenylalanine, the CDR3 is 10 amino acids long. Kept here is only the CDR3 DNA, which spans 30 bases and is read in frame from base 1. The germline V gene provides CDR1 SNHLY and CDR2 FYNNEI. V is cut by 6 bases and J by 14 bases, and the space between the germline ends is 13 bases. Ophthalmopathy patients had moderately to severely active disease, with a Clinical Activity Score of 3 or more, a NOSPECS grade of 4 or more, and a disease duration of less than 3 months. Any patient with an uncontrolled infection, another autoimmune disease, pregnancy or lactation was excluded. Diagnoses were established on the basis of clinical symptoms, serum thyroxine and TRAb, thyroid ultrasound, and orbital computed tomography. Ficoll-Paque density gradient centrifugation was used to isolate PBMCs from 8 to 10 ml of fresh peripheral blood. Total RNA was extracted using Trizol reagent, and RNA quality was assessed on an Agilent 2100 Bioanalyzer.

These data belong to a study of T cells in Graves' hyperthyroidism and ophthalmopathy (dated by TCRdb to the late 2010s). General notes on the study: Peripheral blood samples were taken at the time of initial diagnosis, prior to any treatment. The study also compared thyroid tissue and blood T-cell repertoires from about 6 Graves' hyperthyroidism patients. The roughly 90 discovery patients were divided at random into training and test sets in a 7:3 ratio. Whether ophthalmopathy could be predicted prospectively was tested in an independent validation cohort made up of fewer than 20 hyperthyroidism patients plus 17 patients who later progressed to ophthalmopathy. Once sampling was done, hyperthyroidism patients were given methimazole at a starting dose of 30 mg daily, whereas ophthalmopathy patients were given high-dose intravenous methylprednisolone. The paper reports TCR Vbeta CDR3 sequencing of over 120 peripheral blood samples: 40 or so ophthalmopathy, fewer than 80 hyperthyroidism and approximately 17 progressor patients. To identify distinguishing TCR V-J signatures, a discovery cohort of some 100 patients was used, comprising approximately 40 with Graves' ophthalmopathy and some 57 with stable Graves' hyperthyroidism. Overall study outcomes, separate from this receptor: In cross-validation, a model built on a 13 V-J signature told ophthalmopathy apart from stable hyperthyroidism with approximately 91% sensitivity and about 81% specificity, and in testing the same model reached 80%/75%. Sample size was not statistically predetermined, and blinding of investigators to group allocation was not performed. During validation, the model predicted progression to ophthalmopathy a median of around 7 months ahead of onset, with almost 71% sensitivity and less than 85% specificity. Most expanded thyroid clonotypes (frequency above 0.001) were also detected in blood, a finding suggesting that blood repertoires may reflect thyroid immune responses.

The TCR beta CDR3 regions were amplified from the RNA transcripts. A first-round RT-PCR of the TCR CDR3 used the HTBI primer set with the Qiagen OneStep RT-PCR kit. A second multiplex PCR round built the libraries, followed by size selection and purification. Paired-end sequencing of the libraries was performed with 100 bp reads on an Illumina HiSeq2000. The study's processing was this. Raw data were processed with SOAPnuke, discarding reads with adapters, uncalled bases, mean Phred below 15, or no exact constant-primer or identifier match. COPE v1.2.5 was used to merge high-quality paired reads, and clonotypes were defined as unique nucleotide sequences. MiTCR v1.1 was used to align clonotypes to the IMGT TRBV, TRBD and TRBJ reference segments. The analysis was restricted to V-J combinations with a frequency above 0.0001, which together covered just over 98% of the repertoires. A TCS score was defined as the ratio of F50 (clonal expansion) to E x V (chaos), with BLOSUM62-based TCRdist applied between CDR3 peptides within each V-J. Welch's t-statistics and random forest reduced around 510 V-J features to 13, which were used in a naive Bayes classifier (R e1071). TCRdb trimmed the raw reads at Q25, called clones with MiXCR and kept productive beta chains. Duplicate CDR3 protein sequences are folded into a single record with the most common DNA and genes. The authors' filters were not applied to this entry. This sample gives fewer than 750,000 distinct CDR3 sequences in total; roughly 15% of them show up just once. Of the sample, about an eighth falls within the top ten clones.

This sequence uses TRBV2 and TRBJ2-5; no D gene is confidently identified. This receptor was taken from a woman in her 50s with Graves' ophthalmopathy. The sample was blood. The bases are TGTGCCAGCAGCCCCAGACCCAGTTACTTC. Translated, it gives CASSPRPSYF.